Shown below are 23 T cell receptor beta chains from a single sample sequenced in a study of T-cell reconstitution after alpha-beta-depleted transplantation in children. Unique molecular identifiers were incorporated during preparation of the TCRbeta library. Each CDR3 protein gets one entry after TCRdb re-called the PCR reads with MiXCR. The repertoire has 640,000 or so distinct CDR3 sequences, approximately 16% of them found once; the top ten carry 0.85% to 1.3%. The sample in question was PBMCs from the stem cell graft donor, obtained from the stem cell graft. The receptors shown here come from a human donor who donated a stem cell graft to a child with acute myeloid leukemia.

V usage is TRBV5-1 and J usage is TRBJ2-2, with a possible D match to TRBD1 (5 bases). This CDR3 has 16 residues. The ends were cut back, 5 bases at V and 5 bases at J, with 19 bases in the middle. Germline V gives CDR1 SGHRS, CDR2 YFSETQ. CDR3 region: CASSLFGAPRTGELFF. Here the CDR3 DNA reads TGCGCCAGCAGTTTGTTTGGGGCCCCAAGGACCGGGGAGCTGTTTTTT.

The chain is built from TRBV18 and TRBJ2-7, with 11 bases lining up with TRBD1. Losses at the gene ends were 4 bases for V and 3 bases for J; bases not matched to a gene: 8. CDR1 is KGHSH and CDR2 is LQKENI in the germline V gene. The CDR3 is 16 amino acids. This CDR3 reads CASSLFYGTGGYEQYF. DNA for the CDR3: TGTGCCAGCTCACTCTTCTACGGGACAGGGGGCTACGAGCAGTACTTC.

The table lists this clonotype with many counts. J is TRBJ2-7 and V is TRBV27, with D perhaps matching TRBD1 (6 bases). V was trimmed by 5 bases and J by 4 bases, leaving 12 bases between them. From germline, CDR1 is MNHEY and CDR2 SMNVEV (reference sequence). The CDR3 sequence is 13 residues long. This chain's CDR3 is CASSATGRYEQYF. CDR3 nucleotide sequence: TGTGCCAGCAGTGCTACAGGGCGTTACGAGCAGTACTTC.

This clonotype has more than one count but fewer than ten. The rearrangement uses TRBV12-3 or TRBV12-4 and TRBJ1-4, with 7 bases aligning to TRBD1. This CDR3 comprises 14 residues. With V trimmed by 5 bases and J by 4 bases, 4 bases remained unmatched. CDR3 amino acids: CASSPGQINEKLFF. CDR3 coding DNA: TGTGCCAGCAGTCCGGGACAGATTAATGAAAAACTGTTTTTT.

This clonotype has ten or more counts. The V call is TRBV20-1, the J call TRBJ2-1, with D uncertain. The CDR3 loop spans 16 amino acids. Between the trimmed V and J ends, which lost 2 bases and 0 bases, there was a span of 14 bases. CDR1 and CDR2 (germline): DFQATT, SNEGSKA (reference sequence). CDR3 residues: CSARPLSPSSYNEQFF. DNA of the CDR3: TGCAGTGCTAGACCCCTCTCTCCGTCCTCCTACAATGAGCAGTTCTTC.

The table lists this clonotype with many counts. One junction end does not reproduce the germline sequence, and a read error may be involved. This chain joins TRBV20-1 and TRBJ2-7, with 7 bases that match TRBD1. Germline CDR1 is DFQATT and CDR2 is SNEGSKA (reference sequence). The CDR3 has 10 residues. The CDR3 sequence is CSAGLGQRNF. The DNA for the CDR3 is TGCAGTGCTGGCTTGGGACAGAGGAACTTC.

The table lists this clonotype with many counts. The chain is built from TRBV15 and TRBJ1-5; D unresolved. Germline V CDR1 and CDR2: LNHNV, YYDKDF (reference sequence). Trimming cost V 5 bases and J 4 bases, with 6 bases left between them. CDR3 length: 12 residues. The CDR3 DNA is TGTGCCACCAGCGAAGGGAATCAGCCCCAGCATTTT. Translating gives CATSEGNQPQHF.

This clonotype has only a few counts. The J gene is TRBJ1-1, the V gene TRBV20-1; maybe TRBD1 (6 bases). Trimming took off 3 bases at V and 5 bases at J, with 13 bases between the two ends. The germline V gene encodes CDR1 DFQATT and CDR2 SNEGSKA (reference sequence). The CDR3 length is 13 residues. CDR3 coding DNA: TGCAGTGCTAGTACACAGGGAGATACTGAAGCTTTCTTT. Protein: CSASTQGDTEAFF.

This clonotype was seen many times. V and J are TRBV7-9 and TRBJ2-5; tentative D call: TRBD1 (6 bases). Germline V lookup: CDR1 SEHNR, CDR2 FQNEAQ (reference sequence). V was clipped by 7 bases and J by 4 bases, with 19 bases between them. This CDR3 has 15 residues. The CDR3: CASNAFQGRLETQYF. The CDR3 nucleotides are TGTGCCAGCAACGCGTTCCAGGGGCGCTTAGAGACCCAGTACTTC.

This clonotype was recorded a few times. The CDR3 DNA reads TGTGCCAGCAGCACCCGGACAGGGGGATCCACAGATACGCAGTATTTT. Protein product: CASSTRTGGSTDTQYF. V and J are TRBV7-8 and TRBJ2-3; 10 bases agree with TRBD1. CDR3 length: 16 residues. J gave up 2 bases and V 5 bases, and 7 bases lay outside the gene matches. Germline loops: CDR1 SGHVS, CDR2 FQNEAQ.

V usage is TRBV5-1 and J usage is TRBJ1-2; D remains ambiguous. This CDR3 contains 14 residues. CDR1 is SGHRS, CDR2 YFSETQ, per germline. Trimming removed 0 bases at V and 2 bases at J, with 8 bases between. CDR3 in amino acids: CASSLEVQNYGYTF. DNA for the CDR3: TGCGCCAGCAGCTTGGAAGTCCAGAACTATGGCTACACCTTC.

At least ten counts were recorded for this clonotype. The chain links TRBV7-2 to TRBJ1-5, with no clear D. CDR1 is SGHTA, CDR2 FQGNSA, per germline. V was clipped by 0 bases and J by 0 bases, with 6 bases between them. The CDR3 is made up of 15 amino acids. The CDR3 region is CASSLAADSNQPQHF. As DNA, the CDR3 is TGTGCCAGCAGCTTAGCAGCCGATAGCAATCAGCCCCAGCATTTT.

Here the CDR3 reads CAIPSGKNTGELFF. For the CDR3, the DNA is TGTGCCATCCCTAGCGGGAAGAACACCGGGGAGCTGTTTTTT. V gene TRBV25-1 combines with J gene TRBJ2-2; 9 nucleotides line up with TRBD2. Unmatched junction bases numbered 4, after V lost 10 bases and J lost 1 base. Germline V gene data show CDR1 as MGHDK and CDR2 as SYGVNS. This CDR3 has 14 amino acids. Full variable domain (outside the CDR3, taken from reference TRBV25-1 and TRBJ2-2): EADIYQTPRYLVIGTGKKITLECSQTMGHDKMYWYQQDPGMELHLIHYSYGVNSTEKGDLSSESTVSRIRTEHFPLTLESARPSHTSQYLCAIPSGKNTGELFFGEGSRLTVL.

This clonotype was recorded at least ten times. V gene TRBV29-1 combines with J gene TRBJ2-2; D unresolved. Germline V gives CDR1 SQVTM, CDR2 ANQGSEA. Between the trimmed V and J ends, which lost 2 bases and 4 bases, there was a span of 11 bases. The CDR3 loop spans 14 amino acids. This CDR3 is CSVETGRATGELFF. CDR3 nucleotides: TGCAGCGTTGAAACGGGCAGAGCCACCGGGGAGCTGTTTTTT.

This clonotype was picked up one time. This may come from a read error, since a much larger clone is one base off. The chain couples TRBV20-1 to TRBJ1-4, with D unresolved. Germline CDR1 and CDR2: DFQATT and SNEGSKA (reference sequence). The CDR3 extends over 15 amino acids. CDR3 DNA: TGCTGTGCTAGTCATTTCGGGAGGTGGGATGAAAAACTGTTTTTT. Protein: CCASHFGRWDEKLFF.

This clonotype was recorded many times. This sequence joins TRBV29-1 and TRBJ1-5; TRBD1 matches at 8 bases. This CDR3 has 14 amino acids. The germline V gene encodes CDR1 SQVTM and CDR2 ANQGSEA. The J segment lost 3 bases and the V segment lost 6 bases, leaving 7 bases of the junction unmatched. The CDR3 sequence: CSVRGQGHNQPQHF. CDR3 coding DNA: TGCAGCGTCCGAGGACAGGGCCACAATCAGCCCCAGCATTTT.

This clonotype was recorded a few times. J is TRBJ2-7 and V is TRBV7-9; 8 bases are a match to TRBD2. The CDR3 is 14 residues long. The trim removed 5 bases at V and 3 bases at J, leaving 6 bases unmatched. The germline CDR1 and CDR2 sequences are SEHNR and FQNEAQ (reference sequence). In DNA, the CDR3 is TGTGCCAGCAGCGACACGGGGGGGGGCTACGAGCAGTACTTC. Residues: CASSDTGGGYEQYF.

This clonotype has a count of ten or more. The chain uses TRBV20-1 and TRBJ1-6; D remains unclear. The CDR3 runs to 13 residues. With 0 bases removed from V and 6 bases from J, the gap between germline ends came to 6 bases. The germline V gene encodes CDR1 DFQATT and CDR2 SNEGSKA (reference sequence). The CDR3, as DNA: TGCAGTGCTAGAGAGGACCTTAATTCACCCCTCCACTTT. It specifies CSAREDLNSPLHF.

This clonotype was seen repeatedly, ten times or more. The chain uses TRBV12-3 or TRBV12-4 and TRBJ1-1; D is uncertain. This CDR3 is built from 14 residues. Trimming took off 5 bases at V and 1 base at J, with 11 bases between the two ends. CDR3: CASSRSPGNTEAFF. The CDR3 DNA follows: TGTGCCAGCAGTCGCTCTCCCGGGAACACTGAAGCTTTCTTT.

A note on this clonotype: This may arise from a read error, as a much more abundant clone is one base away. The chain is built from TRBV20-1 and TRBJ2-1; 8 nucleotides agree with TRBD2. Germline assignment: CDR1 DFQATT and CDR2 SNEGSKA (reference sequence). V lost 3 bases to trimming and J lost 8 bases; unmatched junction nucleotides: 9. The CDR3 extends over 14 amino acids. CDR3 bases: TGCAGTGCTAGTTACGGCGGGGGGAGGGATGAGCAGTTCTTC. Translated: CSASYGGGRDEQFF.

This clonotype was recorded many times. V gene TRBV5-1 combines with J gene TRBJ2-1, with D tentatively TRBD2 (5 bases). The CDR3 is 13 amino acids. CDR1 SGHRS and CDR2 YFSETQ come from the germline V gene. Trimming shortened V by 0 bases and J by 9 bases, and 10 bases separated the two germline ends. The CDR3: CASSLAGIREQFF. CDR3 DNA sequence: TGCGCCAGCAGCTTGGCCGGGATACGTGAGCAGTTCTTC.

Ten or more counts support this clonotype. The chain recombines TRBV27 with TRBJ2-1, with TRBD2 matching over 10 bases. In germline, CDR1 is MNHEY, CDR2 SMNVEV (reference sequence). CDR3 length equals 16 residues. The J segment lost 3 bases and the V segment lost 3 bases, leaving 5 bases of the junction unmatched. CDR3 loop: CASSFQLAGFYNEQFF. CDR3 DNA sequence: TGTGCCAGCAGTTTCCAACTAGCGGGGTTCTACAATGAGCAGTTCTTC.

This chain links TRBV2 with TRBJ1-6; D is possibly TRBD1 (5 bases). This CDR3 spans 16 amino acids. Germline CDR1 reads SNHLY; CDR2 reads FYNNEI. V lost 6 bases, J lost 7 bases, and 19 bases lay in between. The CDR3 DNA is TGTGCCAGCAGCCTGACTCGACAGCTCCTGAATTCACCCCTCCACTTT. Translating it yields CASSLTRQLLNSPLHF.